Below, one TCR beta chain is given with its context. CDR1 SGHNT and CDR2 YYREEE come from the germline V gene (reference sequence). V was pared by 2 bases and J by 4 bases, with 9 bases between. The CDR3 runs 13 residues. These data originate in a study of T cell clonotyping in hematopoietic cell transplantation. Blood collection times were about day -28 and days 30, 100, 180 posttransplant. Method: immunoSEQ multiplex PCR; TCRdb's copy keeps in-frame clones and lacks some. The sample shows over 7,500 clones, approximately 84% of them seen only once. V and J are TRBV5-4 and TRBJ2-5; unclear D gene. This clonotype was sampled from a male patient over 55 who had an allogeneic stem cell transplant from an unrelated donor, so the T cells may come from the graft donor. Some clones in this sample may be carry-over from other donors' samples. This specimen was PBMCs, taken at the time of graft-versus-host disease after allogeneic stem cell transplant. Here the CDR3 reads CASSLTGLETQYF. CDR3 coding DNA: TGTGCCAGCAGCTTAACGGGCTTAGAGACCCAGTACTTC.